Described below is a single T cell receptor beta chain sequence and its context. Its antigen remains unknown. The sample is drawn from a study of cytotoxic CD8 clonotypes in ibrutinib-treated CLL. CDR1 KGHSH and CDR2 LQKENI come from the germline V gene. Trimming at V came to 4 bases and at J to 1 base, leaving 5 bases not matched to a gene. The length of the CDR3 is 15 residues. Broader study findings: The study found clonality rose at ibrutinib response, then fell toward baseline at progression.

Target depth was 1 in 200,000 to 1 in 1 million T cells, about 10x per clonotype. Method: immunoSEQ multiplex PCR; TCRdb's copy keeps in-frame clones and lacks some. The sample comprises about 130,000 clones, 70% to 90% of which are singletons, and 2% to 2.5% rests with the top ten. The sample here was PBMCs, taken after 24 months of ibrutinib treatment. This sequence joins TRBV18 and TRBJ2-5; 8 bases match TRBD1. The receptor was isolated from a human donor with chronic lymphocytic leukemia. CDR3 region: CASSLGQDRQETQYF. CDR3 DNA sequence: TGTGCCAGCTCACTGGGACAGGACCGCCAAGAGACCCAGTACTTC.